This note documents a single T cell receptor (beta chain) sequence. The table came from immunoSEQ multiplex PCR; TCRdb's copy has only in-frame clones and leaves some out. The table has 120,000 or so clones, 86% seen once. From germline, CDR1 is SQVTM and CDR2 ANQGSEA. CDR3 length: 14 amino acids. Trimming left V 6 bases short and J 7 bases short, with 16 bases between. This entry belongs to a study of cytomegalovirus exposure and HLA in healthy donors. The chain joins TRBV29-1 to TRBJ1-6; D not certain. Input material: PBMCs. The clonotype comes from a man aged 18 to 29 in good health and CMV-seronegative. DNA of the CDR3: TGCAGCGTGGCAGTAGGCGGGTGGAATTCACCCCTCCACTTT. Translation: CSVAVGGWNSPLHF.